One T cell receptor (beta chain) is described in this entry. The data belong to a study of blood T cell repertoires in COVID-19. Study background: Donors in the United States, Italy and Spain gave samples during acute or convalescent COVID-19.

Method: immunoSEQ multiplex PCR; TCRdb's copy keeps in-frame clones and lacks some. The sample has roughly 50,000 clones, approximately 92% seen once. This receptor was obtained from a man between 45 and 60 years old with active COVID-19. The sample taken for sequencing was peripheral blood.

CDR3 in DNA: TGTGCCAGCAGCCCCACCGTCGGGACCCAGTACTTC. Translating it yields CASSPTVGTQYF. The genes are TRBV6-5 and TRBJ2-5; D is unclear. Germline V gene lookup returns CDR1 MNHEY and CDR2 SVGAGI. V was clipped by 6 bases and J by 7 bases, with 12 bases between them. The CDR3 has 12 amino acids.